The rows below give T cell receptor beta chains drawn from one sample of a study of T cell responses to AZD1222 COVID-19 vaccine. This table comes from immunoSEQ multiplex PCR, and its TCRdb copy is limited to in-frame clones, with some not included. The sample carries roughly 84,000 clones, 70% to 90% recorded once. Source: peripheral blood, taken 28 days after the second AZD1222 dose. All receptors derive from an adult who received the AZD1222 COVID-19 vaccine. Each CDR3 is given with its conserved first and last residue. A D gene is named only where the DNA matches it firmly. Expanded clones are given a class, and other clones once, few, many or no size at all.

>.|few|TRBJ2-2|TRBV28
TGTGCCAGCAGTTTCGGGCTAGAGTACGGGGAGCTGTTTTTT
CASSFGLEYGELFF
>.|few|TRBJ1-2|TRBV5-5
TGTGCCAGCAGCTTGGCCGGGGGAGATGTCTACACCTTC
CASSLAGGDVYTF
>.|.|TRBJ1-5|TRBV19
TGTGCCAGTAGTATTCGGGGGTTTAGCAATCAGCCCCAGCATTTT
CASSIRGFSNQPQHF
>.|.|TRBJ1-3|TRBV6-1
TGTGCCAGCAGTGAAAGAGGGGGTAGCTCTGGAAACACCATATATTTT
CASSERGGSSGNTIYF
>TRBD2|.|TRBJ2-1|TRBV6-5
TGTGCCAGCAGGGCTAGCGGGGGGGCCATCGGTGAGCAGTTCTTC
CASRASGGAIGEQFF
>TRBD1|.|TRBJ2-3|TRBV4-3
TGCGCCAGCAGCCGAGGACAGGGGACCACAGATACGCAGTATTTT
CASSRGQGTTDTQYF
>TRBD2|.|TRBJ2-7|TRBV28
TGTGCCAGCAGCCGGACTAGCGCCCACTACGAGCAGTACTTC
CASSRTSAHYEQYF
>.|.|TRBJ2-4|TRBV19
TGTGCCAGTAGTATTGGCGCTAGGCTCTCGCGCATTCAGTACTTC
CASSIGARLSRIQYF
>.|.|TRBJ2-1|TRBV12-5
TGTGCTAGTGGTTTGGACCCCCCCAGGGTAGCAAGCAATGAGCAGTTCTTC
CASGLDPPRVASNEQFF
>.|few|TRBJ2-7|TRBV5-6
TGTGCCAGCAGCTTGGGGCAGGGACATTACTACGAGCAGTACTTC
CASSLGQGHYYEQYF
>.|.|TRBJ1-2|TRBV29-1
TGCAGCGTTAGGGGCGGCAGTAACTATGGCTACACCTTC
CSVRGGSNYGYTF
>TRBD1|once|TRBJ1-2|TRBV6-2/TRBV6-3
TGTGCCAGCAGTTACGTCTTGGGACAGGGACTCTCTCGTAACTATGGCTACACCTTC
CASSYVLGQGLSRNYGYTF
>TRBD1|.|TRBJ2-7|TRBV13
TGTGCCAGCAGCTTAGACAGGGGGCGAAACGAGCAGTACTTC
CASSLDRGRNEQYF
>TRBD2|.|TRBJ2-5|TRBV12-3/TRBV12-4
TGTGCCAGCAGTCTAGCGGGGGGCGCCGGGTACTTC
CASSLAGGAGYF
>.|.|TRBJ1-5|TRBV6-5
TGTGCCAGCGCGGGGGGTCTGGGCAATCAGCCCCAGCATTTT
CASAGGLGNQPQHF
>.|.|TRBJ2-3|TRBV27
TGTGCCAGCAGTTTCCGGGCCACAGATACGCAGTATTTT
CASSFRATDTQYF
>.|.|TRBJ2-7|TRBV10-3
TGTGCCATCATGGCCGGAGACTTCACCGCCGAGCAGTACTTC
CAIMAGDFTAEQYF
>TRBD1|.|TRBJ1-6|TRBV19
TGTGCCAGTACTCACGACAGGGGGAATTCACCCCTCCACTTT
CASTHDRGNSPLHF
>TRBD1|.|TRBJ2-5|TRBV11-2
TGTGCCAGCAGCCCCACGGGGACAGGGGGTTTAGAGACCCAGTACTTC
CASSPTGTGGLETQYF
>.|.|TRBJ1-4|TRBV15
TGTGCCACCAGCAGAGATTCGGGGGGAAATGAAAAACTGTTTTTT
CATSRDSGGNEKLFF
>.|.|TRBJ1-4|TRBV15
TGTGCCACCAGCGGAGCTGGGGGTAATGAAAAACTGTTTTTT
CATSGAGGNEKLFF
>.|.|TRBJ1-2|TRBV7-3
TGTGCCAGCAGCTTAGGGGGGAGCGATAGTGGCTACACCTTC
CASSLGGSDSGYTF
>.|.|TRBJ1-4|TRBV3-1/TRBV3-2
TGTGCCAGCAGCCAAGATCTAGGGAGCGGTGAAAAACTGTTTTTT
CASSQDLGSGEKLFF
>.|.|TRBJ2-1|TRBV6-2/TRBV6-3
TGTGCCAGCAGTTACGCGCACAGGGCGGGTGAGCAGTTCTTC
CASSYAHRAGEQFF
>.|.|TRBJ1-5|TRBV10-3
TGTGCCATCAGTGAGTCGCTTGGAAGCAATCAGCCCCAGCATTTT
CAISESLGSNQPQHF
>.|.|TRBJ2-3|TRBV28
TGTGCCAGCAGTCCCAGGGGCCTTGGCACAGATACGCAGTATTTT
CASSPRGLGTDTQYF
>TRBD2|.|TRBJ2-3|TRBV3-1/TRBV3-2
TGTGCCAGCAGCCAAGACGGGAGGGCCCCTAGCACAGATACGCAGTATTTT
CASSQDGRAPSTDTQYF
>.|.|TRBJ2-5|TRBV6-5
TGTGCCAGCAGTCGGGGTATTCGGGAGACCCAGTACTTC
CASSRGIRETQYF
>.|.|TRBJ2-7|TRBV9
TGTGCCAGCAGCCCCCGGGACACCCGTGGGTCCTACGAGCAGTACTTC
CASSPRDTRGSYEQYF
>TRBD2|.|TRBJ2-7|TRBV5-4
TGTGCCAGCAGCTCCCGGACTAGCGGGAGGAACTACGAGCAGTACTTC
CASSSRTSGRNYEQYF
>.|.|TRBJ1-2|TRBV11-3
TGTGCCAGCAGCCCCTTTAAGGGTCCTAACTATGGCTACACCTTC
CASSPFKGPNYGYTF
>TRBD1|.|TRBJ2-5|TRBV28
TGTGCCAGCAGTAGACAGGGTTTAAGGGAGACCCAGTACTTC
CASSRQGLRETQYF
>TRBD1|.|TRBJ2-6|TRBV7-2
TGTGCCAGCAGGTACAGGGGTTCAGGGGCCAACGTCCTGACTTTC
CASRYRGSGANVLTF
>.|.|TRBJ1-5|TRBV7-9
TGTGCCAGCAGCAAAGACGTATGGGGCTCCCTGAATCAGCCCCAGCATTTT
CASSKDVWGSLNQPQHF
>.|.|TRBJ1-5|TRBV12-5
.
CASGFGAGTGNQPQHF
>TRBD1|.|TRBJ1-4|TRBV2
TGTGCCAGCACCCCAGAGGGACAGGGGCAAGCTACTAATGAAAAACTGTTTTTT
CASTPEGQGQATNEKLFF
>.|.|TRBJ1-1|TRBV18
TGTGCCAGCTCACTACGGGGCAGGGTAACTGAAGCTTTCTTT
CASSLRGRVTEAFF
>TRBD1|.|TRBJ1-6|TRBV28
TGTGCCAGCAGTTTGGTAGCAGGGGGACATTCACCCCTCCACTTT
CASSLVAGGHSPLHF
>.|.|TRBJ2-7|TRBV12-3/TRBV12-4
TGTGCCAGCAGTTTAAGAGTCTACGAGCAGTACTTC
CASSLRVYEQYF
>TRBD2|once|TRBJ2-7|TRBV5-4
TGTGCCAGCAGCGGACTAGCGGGGAGCTCCTACGAGCAGTACTTC
CASSGLAGSSYEQYF
>.|.|TRBJ1-1|TRBV13
TGTGCCAGCAGCTTAGAGGAGGGGGTCTCCTCTGAAGCTTTCTTT
CASSLEEGVSSEAFF
>.|.|TRBJ2-2|TRBV3-1/TRBV3-2
TGTGCCAGCAGCCAAGGGCGGGACTTTGGGGAGCTGTTTTTT
CASSQGRDFGELFF
>.|.|TRBJ1-1|TRBV30
TGTGCCTGGATACTGAACACTGAAGCTTTCTTT
CAWILNTEAFF
>.|.|TRBJ1-2|TRBV28
TGTGCCAGCAGTTTAGGTCGGCATAACTATGGCTACACCTTC
CASSLGRHNYGYTF
>TRBD1|.|TRBJ1-6|TRBV6-5
TGTGCCAGCAGTTCCGACAGGGGGCATAATTCACCCCTCCACTTT
CASSSDRGHNSPLHF